This TCR beta chain was sequenced for a study of spatial heterogeneity in lung cancer. Whole-study findings and limits: When ubiquitous and regional expanded TCRs were counted, their numbers tracked ubiquitous and regional nonsynonymous mutations, respectively. Of tumor T cells, an estimated coverage of around 7% was reached for alpha chains and roughly 14% for beta chains. Mutation counts in tumors were tracked by counts of expanded intratumoral alpha and beta TCRs.

As to time point: sample taken at primary tumor resection. The donor population consisted of approximately 70 patients with untreated, early-stage non-small cell lung cancer. No cell sorting; template was whole RNA from tumor, lung tissue or PBMC. Notes on this clonotype: Its matching antigen is unknown.

TCRdb recomputed calls from the 5' RACE reads with MiXCR, one row per CDR3 protein. The data hold approximately 23,000 distinct CDR3 sequences, with about 4.4% observed a single time. The germline V and J ends were trimmed by 2 bases and 3 bases, with 7 bases remaining between them. Looked up from germline, CDR1 is SGHTA and CDR2 is FQGNSA. The CDR3 covers 14 residues. The rearrangement joins TRBV7-2 to TRBJ2-2; no firm D call. The clonotype comes from a male donor with early-stage non-small cell lung cancer. This specimen consisted of lung tumor tissue, obtained at surgery. The chain's CDR3 is CASSLRGDTGELFF. Here the CDR3 DNA reads TGTGCCAGCAGCTTACGTGGTGACACCGGGGAGCTGTTTTTT.